A selection of T cell receptor beta chains follows, all from one sample in a study of blood T cell repertoires in COVID-19. Clones were sequenced by immunoSEQ multiplex PCR, and TCRdb holds only the in-frame ones, with some missing. The sample carries about 140,000 clones, approximately 88% recorded once. Sample: peripheral blood. Receptors originate from a human donor in a cohort sampled during active COVID-19. CDR3s include the opening cysteine and the closing phenylalanine or tryptophan. The D gene is left open where the match is weak. Only some rows state a clone size, as once, few, many or a class for expanded clones.

d_call	v_call	j_call	clone_size	cdr3_length	cdr3_nt	cdr3_aa
NA	TRBV21-1	TRBJ2-7	NA	19	TGTGCCAGCAGCAAAGGGGATTGTAGGGGACATTCTTTTTCCTACGAGCAGTACTTC	CASSKGDCRGHSFSYEQYF
NA	TRBV12-3/TRBV12-4	TRBJ1-2	NA	11	TGTGCCAGCAGTTCGCGGGGAGGCTACACCTTC	CASSSRGGYTF
NA	TRBV7-9	TRBJ2-1	NA	13	TGTGCCAGCAGCTTAGTGTCGGCTAGTGAGCAGTTCTTC	CASSLVSASEQFF
NA	TRBV6-2/TRBV6-3	TRBJ2-3	NA	16	TGTGCCAGCAGCAAAAACAGGGACGGACCTTCAGATACGCAGTATTTT	CASSKNRDGPSDTQYF
TRBD1	TRBV9	TRBJ1-2	once	15	TGTGCCAGCAGCGCAGACAGGGGGCCACTCTATGGCTACACCTTC	CASSADRGPLYGYTF
TRBD2	TRBV4-2	TRBJ2-5	once	16	TGTGCCAGCAGACGGGGGACTAGCGGGGCCCAAGAGACCCAGTACTTC	CASRRGTSGAQETQYF
NA	TRBV6-2/TRBV6-3	TRBJ2-7	few	15	TGTGCCAGCAGTTACCGTTTAGGGGCCACCTACGAGCAGTACTTC	CASSYRLGATYEQYF
NA	TRBV4-1	TRBJ2-3	NA	13	TGCGCCAGCAGCCAAGAAGTAGTGGATACGCAGTATTTT	CASSQEVVDTQYF
NA	TRBV3-1/TRBV3-2	TRBJ2-3	NA	14	TGTGCCAGCAGCCAAGTCGGAGAGGGAGATACGCAGTATTTT	CASSQVGEGDTQYF
NA	TRBV7-9	TRBJ2-2	NA	15	TGTGCCAGCAGCCAAGGACTCTTAGGGTCCGGGGAGCTGTTTTTT	CASSQGLLGSGELFF